This T cell receptor beta chain was sequenced in a study of blood T cell repertoires in COVID-19. The wider study: Nucleic acid was either cDNA or gDNA, and it came from T cells, B-cell-depleted T cells, or PBMCs.

Per the authors' pipeline: For nucleated cells, counts were estimated from reference gene primer amplification. Measured with immunoSEQ multiplex PCR; TCRdb has only the in-frame clones, and not every one. The D gene and trimming were derived from the DNA, and the V and J assignments and clone size from that table. The profile shows around 450,000 clones, around 88% of them singletons. The CDR3 runs to 18 residues. Germline values: CDR1 LNHDA, CDR2 SQIVND (reference sequence). Trimming removed 4 bases from V and 11 bases from J, with 31 bases in between. The clonotype comes from a woman in her 30s with acute or convalescent COVID-19. Sequences were obtained from peripheral blood. The chain joins TRBV19 to TRBJ2-3, with D possibly being TRBD2 (6 bases). The CDR3: CASSTFQPDSVGRRGQYF. CDR3 coding DNA: TGTGCCAGTAGTACCTTTCAACCGGACTCCGTGGGGCGGAGGGGGCAGTATTTT.